This is a list of T cell receptor beta chains from one sample in a study of shared clonotypes between healthy human individuals. Measured with immunoSEQ multiplex PCR; TCRdb has only the in-frame clones, and not every one. This sample has roughly 2.2 million clones, with about nine tenths found just once. The sample taken for sequencing was naive CD4+ T cells from PBMCs. The source is a man aged 18 to 35 in good health. Some clones in this sample may be carry-over from other donors' samples. Both conserved end residues are part of each CDR3.

V: TRBV11-3
J: TRBJ2-2
CDR3: CASSHRGGARTGELFF

V: TRBV9
J: TRBJ1-3
CDR3: CASSAYGNTIYF

V: TRBV30
J: TRBJ2-5
CDR3: CAWSPGQETQYF

V: TRBV18
J: TRBJ2-7
CDR3: CASSPPGLAGAYEQYF

V: TRBV5-1
J: TRBJ1-6
CDR3: CASTPDGVSPLHF

V: TRBV11-2
J: TRBJ1-4
CDR3: CASSLFPDTNEKLFF

V: TRBV7-2
J: TRBJ2-7
CDR3: CASSFIRTRSYEQYF

V: TRBV5-3
J: TRBJ2-3
CDR3: CARSHPVDTQYF

V: TRBV28
J: TRBJ2-5
CDR3: CASSSQVETQYF

V: TRBV19
J: TRBJ2-5
CDR3: CASRKDSLRPPQYF

V: TRBV28
J: TRBJ2-7
CDR3: CASTLGTSGTYEQYF

V: TRBV7-3
J: TRBJ2-3
CDR3: CASSLSAQGSGTDTQYF

V: TRBV28
J: TRBJ2-7
CDR3: CASEETGGWEQYF

V: TRBV18
J: TRBJ2-1
CDR3: CASSLIARGDNEQFF

V: TRBV5-1
J: TRBJ1-1
CDR3: CASSFGTGGTEAFF

V: TRBV19
J: TRBJ1-1
CDR3: CASVRLAGTVALNTEAFF

V: TRBV30
J: TRBJ1-1
CDR3: CAWSVDRTEAFF

V: TRBV28
J: TRBJ1-4
CDR3: CASSLPRGGEKLFF

V: TRBV28
J: TRBJ2-2
CDR3: CASSLYDRGIANTGELFF

V: TRBV7-9
J: TRBJ1-4
CDR3: CASSLANRGREKLFF

V: TRBV28
J: TRBJ2-7
CDR3: CASSFGELDEQYF

V: TRBV5-8
J: TRBJ1-5
CDR3: CASRPVTHFTRPQHF

V: TRBV30
J: TRBJ1-2
CDR3: CAWNRGGSANYGYTF

V: TRBV6-6
J: TRBJ1-4
CDR3: CASRQIGGGAEKLFF

V: TRBV6-5
J: TRBJ2-1
CDR3: CASSRDRESNEQFF

V: TRBV27
J: TRBJ2-2
CDR3: CASSFRSNTGELFF

V: TRBV19
J: TRBJ1-4
CDR3: CASSLYREEEKLFF

V: TRBV9
J: TRBJ1-2
CDR3: CASSVDPGDYGYTF

V: TRBV6-1
J: TRBJ2-5
CDR3: CASSRFGGQETQYF

V: TRBV29-1
J: TRBJ2-5
CDR3: CSVETGQETQYF

V: TRBV18
J: TRBJ2-7
CDR3: CASSLDRGHREQYF

V: TRBV7-2
J: TRBJ1-5
CDR3: CASSLQTNQPQHF

V: TRBV6-5
J: TRBJ2-7
CDR3: CASGTRFASSYEQYF

V: TRBV28
J: TRBJ1-1
CDR3: CASREYQRFEAFF

V: TRBV28
J: TRBJ2-7
CDR3: CASSLRRTLEQYF

V: TRBV6-5
J: TRBJ1-1
CDR3: CASSYPGAWRAFF

V: TRBV7-3
J: TRBJ2-3
CDR3: CASSLLSTDTQYF

V: TRBV18
J: TRBJ2-1
CDR3: CASSSRDSTYNEQFF

V: TRBV18
J: TRBJ2-2
CDR3: CASSPGQANTGELFF

V: TRBV29-1
J: TRBJ1-4
CDR3: CSVAEQGDNEKLFF

V: TRBV18
J: TRBJ2-1
CDR3: CASSPGLAGKPYNEQFF

V: TRBV6-5
J: TRBJ2-1
CDR3: CASSYSFSYNEQFF

V: TRBV9
J: TRBJ1-2
CDR3: CASSAFGKRGYGYTF

V: TRBV5-1
J: TRBJ2-3
CDR3: CASTITGAGTDTQYF

V: TRBV11-2
J: TRBJ2-3
CDR3: CASSPRGLALSTDTQYF

V: TRBV5-1
J: TRBJ2-3
CDR3: CASSLSASTDTQYF

V: TRBV28
J: TRBJ2-3
CDR3: CASSPLATIGTDTQYF

V: TRBV9
J: TRBJ2-7
CDR3: CASSVTSLGYEQYF